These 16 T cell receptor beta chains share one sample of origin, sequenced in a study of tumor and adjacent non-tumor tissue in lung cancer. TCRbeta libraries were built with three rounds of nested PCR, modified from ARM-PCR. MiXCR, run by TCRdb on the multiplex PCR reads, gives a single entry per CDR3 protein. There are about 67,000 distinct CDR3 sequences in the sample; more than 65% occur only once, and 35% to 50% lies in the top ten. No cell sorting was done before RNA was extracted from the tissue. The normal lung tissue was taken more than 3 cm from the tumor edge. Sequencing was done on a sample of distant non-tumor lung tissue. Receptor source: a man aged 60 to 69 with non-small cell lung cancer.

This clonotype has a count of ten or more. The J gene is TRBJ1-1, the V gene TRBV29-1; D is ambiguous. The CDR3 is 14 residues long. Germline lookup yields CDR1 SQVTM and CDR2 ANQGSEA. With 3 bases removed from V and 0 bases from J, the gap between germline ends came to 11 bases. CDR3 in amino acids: CSVDRPGVNTEAFF. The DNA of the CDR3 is TGCAGCGTTGATAGGCCTGGGGTGAACACTGAAGCTTTCTTT.

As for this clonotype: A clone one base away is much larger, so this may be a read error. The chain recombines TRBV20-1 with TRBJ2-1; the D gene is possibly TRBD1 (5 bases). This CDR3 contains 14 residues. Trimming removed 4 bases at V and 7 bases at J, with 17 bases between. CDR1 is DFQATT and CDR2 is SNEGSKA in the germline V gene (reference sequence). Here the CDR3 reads CSAIDVAGMNEQFF. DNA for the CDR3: TGCAGTGCTATAGATGTGGCAGGGATGAATGAGCAGTTCTTC.

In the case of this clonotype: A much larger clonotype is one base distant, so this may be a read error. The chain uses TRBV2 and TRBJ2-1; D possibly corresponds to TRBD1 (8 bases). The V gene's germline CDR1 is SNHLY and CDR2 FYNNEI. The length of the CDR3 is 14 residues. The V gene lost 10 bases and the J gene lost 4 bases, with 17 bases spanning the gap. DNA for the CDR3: TGTGCCAACAGGGGGGAGGGCGGGTACAATGAGCAGTTCTTC. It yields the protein CANRGEGGYNEQFF.

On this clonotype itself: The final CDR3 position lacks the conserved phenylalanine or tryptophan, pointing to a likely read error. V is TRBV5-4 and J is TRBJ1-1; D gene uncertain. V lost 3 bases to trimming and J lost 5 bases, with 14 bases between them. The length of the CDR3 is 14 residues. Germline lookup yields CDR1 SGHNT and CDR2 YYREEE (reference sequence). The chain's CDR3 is CASSSQRRGTEAFL. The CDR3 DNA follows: TGTGCCAGCAGCTCACAGAGGCGGGGAACTGAAGCTTTCCTT.

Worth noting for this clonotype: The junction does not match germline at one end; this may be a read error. CDR3 sequence: CASSLWPGTSNQPQHF. The CDR3 DNA sequence: TGTGCCAGCAGTTTATGGCCGGGGACGAGCAATCAGCCACAGCATTTT. The chain employs TRBV28 and TRBJ1-5, with D perhaps matching TRBD1 (5 bases). The V gene's germline CDR1 is MDHEN and CDR2 SYDVKM. This CDR3 is built from 16 residues.

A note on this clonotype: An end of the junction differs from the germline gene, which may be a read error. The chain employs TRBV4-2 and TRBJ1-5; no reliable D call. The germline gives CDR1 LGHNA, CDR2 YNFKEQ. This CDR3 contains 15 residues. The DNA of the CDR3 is TGTGCCAGCAGCCAGGTCGGGATAGGCAAGCAGCCCCAGCATTTT. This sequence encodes CASSQVGIGKQPQHF.

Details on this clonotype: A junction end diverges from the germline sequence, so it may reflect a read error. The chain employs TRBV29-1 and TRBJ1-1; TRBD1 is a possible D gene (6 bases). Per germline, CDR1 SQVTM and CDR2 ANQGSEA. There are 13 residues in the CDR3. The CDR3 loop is CGASAGGDTDAFF. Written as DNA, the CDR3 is TGCGGCGCCTCGGCTGGGGGGGACACTGATGCTTTCTTT.

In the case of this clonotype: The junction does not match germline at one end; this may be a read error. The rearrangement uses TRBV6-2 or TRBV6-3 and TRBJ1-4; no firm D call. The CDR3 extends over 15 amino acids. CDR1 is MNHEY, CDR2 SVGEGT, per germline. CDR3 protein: CTSSYFQEDGKKLFF. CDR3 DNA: TGTACCAGCAGTTACTTTCAGGAGGACGGGAAAAAACTGTTTTTT.

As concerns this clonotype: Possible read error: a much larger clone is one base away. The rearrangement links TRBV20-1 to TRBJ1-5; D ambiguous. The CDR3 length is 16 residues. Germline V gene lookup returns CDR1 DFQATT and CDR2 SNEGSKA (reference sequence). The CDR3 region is CSARDRLGGVRQLQHF. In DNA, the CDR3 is TGCAGTGCTAGAGATCGGTTAGGTGGGGTCCGTCAGCTCCAGCATTTT.

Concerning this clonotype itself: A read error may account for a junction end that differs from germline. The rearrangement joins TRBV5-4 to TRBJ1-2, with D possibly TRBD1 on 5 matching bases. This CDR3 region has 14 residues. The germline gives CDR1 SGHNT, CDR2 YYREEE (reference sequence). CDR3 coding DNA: TGTGTCAACAGGCACGACCGGTCTAACTATGGCTACATCTTC. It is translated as CVNRHDRSNYGYIF.

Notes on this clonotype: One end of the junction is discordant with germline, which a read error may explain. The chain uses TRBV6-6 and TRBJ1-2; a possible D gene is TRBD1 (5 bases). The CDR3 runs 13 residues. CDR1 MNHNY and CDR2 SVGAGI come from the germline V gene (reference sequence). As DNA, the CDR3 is TGTACCAGCAGTATTCAGGGAAAGGATGGCTACACCTTC. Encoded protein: CTSSIQGKDGYTF.

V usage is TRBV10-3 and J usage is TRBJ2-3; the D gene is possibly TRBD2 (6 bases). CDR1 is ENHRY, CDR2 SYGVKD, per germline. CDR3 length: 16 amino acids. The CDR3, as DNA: TGTGTCTTCAGCGTCGGGGAGGCCCCGAGCACAGATACGCAGTATTTT. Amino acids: CVFSVGEAPSTDTQYF.

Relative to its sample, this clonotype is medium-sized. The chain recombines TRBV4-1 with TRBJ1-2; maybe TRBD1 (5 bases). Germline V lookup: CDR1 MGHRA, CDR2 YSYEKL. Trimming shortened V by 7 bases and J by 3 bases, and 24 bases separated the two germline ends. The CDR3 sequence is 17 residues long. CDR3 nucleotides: TGCGCCAGCACATCCTCATCCGGGGGAGGGATGGACTATGGCTACACCTTC. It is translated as CASTSSSGGGMDYGYTF.

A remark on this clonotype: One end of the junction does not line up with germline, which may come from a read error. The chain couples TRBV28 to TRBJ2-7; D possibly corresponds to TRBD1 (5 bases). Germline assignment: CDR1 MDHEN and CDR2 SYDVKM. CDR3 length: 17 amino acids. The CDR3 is CASNTGHIRRSSYKQYF. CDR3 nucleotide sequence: TGTGCCAGTAATACTGGACATATTAGACGGAGCTCCTACAAGCAGTACTTC.

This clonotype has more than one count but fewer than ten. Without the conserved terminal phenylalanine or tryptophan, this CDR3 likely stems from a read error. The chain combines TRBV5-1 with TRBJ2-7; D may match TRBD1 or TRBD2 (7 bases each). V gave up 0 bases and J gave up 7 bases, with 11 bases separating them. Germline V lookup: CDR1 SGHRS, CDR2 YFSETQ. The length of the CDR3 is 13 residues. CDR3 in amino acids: CASSLGQGGEQYI. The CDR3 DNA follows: TGCGCCAGCAGCTTGGGACAGGGAGGGGAGCAGTACATC.

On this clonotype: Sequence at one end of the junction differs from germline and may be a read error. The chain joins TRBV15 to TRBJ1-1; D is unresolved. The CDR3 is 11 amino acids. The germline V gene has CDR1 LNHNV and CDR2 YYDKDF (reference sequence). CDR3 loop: CATNRVGEAFF. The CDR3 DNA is TGTGCCACCAACAGAGTGGGGGAAGCTTTCTTT.